This TCR beta chain was obtained from a study of CD8 T cells in ankylosing spondylitis. Overall study findings and caveats: Relatively rare in peripheral blood, disease-linked clones were also CD8+. Disease-associated clones were reportedly significantly overrepresented in matched ankylosing spondylitis synovial fluid. Reports of some motif variants in reactive arthritis synovial fluid and blood predate this one. A TCR beta motif made of under 10 highly homologous variants seemed typical of ankylosing spondylitis blood.

The CDR3 is 14 amino acids. V dropped 3 bases and J dropped 4 bases, with 12 bases sitting between them. Per germline, CDR1 MNHEY and CDR2 SVGAGI. Comment on this clonotype: As yet, its antigen is unknown.

One entry per CDR3 protein results from TCRdb running MiXCR on the 5' RACE reads. There are approximately 200,000 distinct CDR3 sequences in the sample; roughly 13% occur only once, and approximately 17% lies in the top ten. This receptor was obtained from a male donor with ankylosing spondylitis or in good health (not recorded which). The V gene is TRBV6-5, the J gene TRBJ1-1; D may be TRBD1 (5 bases). Sequencing used blood, either unsorted or a sorted T cell fraction (not recorded which). The CDR3 reads CASSYDLGTTEAFF. The CDR3 bases are TGTGCCAGCAGTTATGATCTGGGGACCACTGAAGCTTTCTTT.